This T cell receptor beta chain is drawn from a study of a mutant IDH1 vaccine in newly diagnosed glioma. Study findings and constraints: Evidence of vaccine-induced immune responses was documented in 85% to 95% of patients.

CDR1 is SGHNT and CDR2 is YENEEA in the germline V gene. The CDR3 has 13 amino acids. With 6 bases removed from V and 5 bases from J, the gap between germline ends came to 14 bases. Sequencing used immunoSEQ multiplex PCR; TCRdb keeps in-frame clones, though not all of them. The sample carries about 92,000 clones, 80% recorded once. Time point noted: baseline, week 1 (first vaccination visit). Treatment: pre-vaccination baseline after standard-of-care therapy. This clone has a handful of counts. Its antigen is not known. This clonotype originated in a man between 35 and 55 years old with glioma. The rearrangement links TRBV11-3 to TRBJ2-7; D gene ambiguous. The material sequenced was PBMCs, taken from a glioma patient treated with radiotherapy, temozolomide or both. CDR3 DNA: TGTGCCAGCAGTCCGGGCCCCCGTCACGAGCAGTACTTC. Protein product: CASSPGPRHEQYF.